This TCR beta chain emerged from a study of technical replicates of blood from a few donors. The method was immunoSEQ multiplex PCR; TCRdb's version includes in-frame clones alone and lacks a portion of them. This sample yields tens of thousands of clones, of which roughly 96% are seen a single time; about 0.26% belongs to the top ten. Germline lookup yields CDR1 LNHDA and CDR2 SQIVND (reference sequence). The trim removed 6 bases at V and 0 bases at J, leaving 18 bases unmatched. CDR3 length: 20 residues. The chain links TRBV19 to TRBJ2-3; 10 nucleotides line up with TRBD2. This sequence originates from a human donor in good health. What was sequenced was T cells isolated from PBMCs. CDR3 coding DNA: TGTGCCAGTAGGACCTGGATCGGGCTAGCGGGGGCCCTTAGCACAGATACGCAGTATTTT. Translated: CASRTWIGLAGALSTDTQYF.